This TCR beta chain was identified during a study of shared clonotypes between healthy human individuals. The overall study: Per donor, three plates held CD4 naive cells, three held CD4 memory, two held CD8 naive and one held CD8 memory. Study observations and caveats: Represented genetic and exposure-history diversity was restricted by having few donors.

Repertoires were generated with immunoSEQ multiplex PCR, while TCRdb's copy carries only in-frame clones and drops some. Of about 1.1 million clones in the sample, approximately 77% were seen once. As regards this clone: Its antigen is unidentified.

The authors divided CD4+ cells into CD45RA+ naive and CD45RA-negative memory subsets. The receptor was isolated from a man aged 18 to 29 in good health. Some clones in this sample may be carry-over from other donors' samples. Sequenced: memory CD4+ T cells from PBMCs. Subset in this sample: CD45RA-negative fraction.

In DNA, the CDR3 is TGTGCCAGCTCCGCGAGACGGATTTCCGAGCAGTACTTC. Protein product: CASSARRISEQYF. The chain has TRBV5-6 and TRBJ2-7; unclear D gene. Trimming shortened V by 7 bases and J by 6 bases, and 17 bases separated the two germline ends. The germline CDR1 and CDR2 sequences are SGHDT and YYEEEE. There are 13 residues in the CDR3.